This is a list of T cell receptor beta chains from one sample in a study of T cells in Graves' hyperthyroidism and ophthalmopathy. A single record per CDR3 protein comes from TCRdb applying MiXCR to the multiplex PCR reads. The sample includes 550,000 to 850,000 distinct CDR3 sequences, about 17% of them seen just once. Specimen: blood. The receptors were sampled from a woman aged 50 to 60 with Graves' hyperthyroidism that later progressed to Graves' ophthalmopathy. Each CDR3 is given with its conserved first and last residue. A D gene is named only where the DNA matches it firmly. Not every row has a clone size; where given, it reads once, few, many or a size class.

CDR3aa | CDR3nt | v_gene | d_gene | len | abundance | j_gene
CASSLTLGGQRNYGYTF | TGCGCCAGCAGCTTGACATTAGGTGGACAGCGAAACTATGGCTACACCTTC | TRBV5-1 | - | 17 | few | TRBJ1-2
CASRPEQVLSQPQHF | TGTGCCAGCCGACCCGAGCAAGTTCTGAGTCAGCCCCAGCATTTT | TRBV2 | - | 15 | few | TRBJ1-5
CASSQGQGRVTGELFF | TGTGCCAGCAGCCAAGGCCAGGGTCGCGTCACCGGGGAGCTGTTTTTT | TRBV3-1 | - | 16 | few | TRBJ2-2
CASSPWGPGAETQYF | TGTGCCAGCAGCCCCTGGGGGCCTGGGGCAGAGACCCAGTACTTC | TRBV14 | - | 15 | few | TRBJ2-5
CSAIRAGVPYNEQFF | TGCAGTGCTATCCGAGCGGGGGTCCCCTACAATGAGCAGTTCTTC | TRBV20-1 | TRBD2 | 15 | many | TRBJ2-1
CASSQDVAPLHSPLHF | TGCGCCAGCAGCCAAGATGTCGCCCCGCTCCATTCACCCCTCCACTTT | TRBV4-1 | - | 16 | few | TRBJ1-6
CSARSGTSPSTDTQYF | TGCAGTGCTAGGTCCGGGACTTCCCCTAGCACAGATACGCAGTATTTT | TRBV20-1 | - | 16 | many | TRBJ2-3
CASSQERNRDNSPLHF | TGTGCCAGCAGCCAAGAGAGGAATCGGGATAATTCACCCCTCCACTTT | TRBV3-1 | - | 16 | - | TRBJ1-6
CSARQFPSMKETQYF | TGCAGTGCTAGACAATTCCCATCGATGAAAGAGACCCAGTACTTC | TRBV20-1 | - | 15 | few | TRBJ2-5
CASSLEGVAAFF | TGTGCCAGCAGCTTGGAAGGGGTAGCGGCTTTCTTT | TRBV5-4 | - | 12 | - | TRBJ1-1
CSVVQGSTGELFF | TGCAGCGTTGTTCAGGGGAGCACCGGGGAGCTGTTTTTT | TRBV29-1 | - | 13 | - | TRBJ2-2
CASSTPPGGVSAFF | TGTGCCAGCAGTACCCCCCCAGGGGGGGTATCGGCTTTCTTT | TRBV6-2/TRBV6-3 | TRBD1 | 14 | once | TRBJ1-1
CASSSLGGEAGGYTF | TGTGCCAGCAGCTCACTCGGAGGGGAGGCTGGCGGCTACACCTTC | TRBV7-9 | - | 15 | - | TRBJ1-2
CSAIQGFHEQYF | TGCAGTGCTATACAGGGGTTTCACGAGCAGTACTTC | TRBV20-1 | TRBD1 | 12 | - | TRBJ2-7
CASSPLGKGTEAFF | TGCGCCAGCAGCCCCCTGGGGAAGGGCACTGAAGCTTTCTTT | TRBV5-1 | - | 14 | few | TRBJ1-1
CASTLTGTSNQPQHF | TGCGCCAGCACCCTGACAGGGACCAGCAATCAGCCCCAGCATTTT | TRBV10-1 | TRBD1 | 15 | few | TRBJ1-5
CSALGGTDYEQYF | TGCAGTGCTCTGGGGGGGACCGACTACGAGCAGTACTTC | TRBV20-1 | TRBD2 | 13 | many | TRBJ2-7
CASSLDVSYGYTF | TGTGCCAGCAGCCTTGACGTGAGCTATGGCTACACCTTC | TRBV14 | - | 13 | many | TRBJ1-2
CASSLSDTQYF | TGTGCCAGCAGCTTGAGCGATACGCAGTATTTT | TRBV12-3/TRBV12-4 | - | 11 | many | TRBJ2-3
CAWGRTGLSEKLFF | TGTGCCTGGGGAAGGACAGGGTTGTCTGAAAAACTGTTTTTT | TRBV30 | TRBD1 | 14 | - | TRBJ1-4
CASSDRLEPSSHYGYTF | TGTGCCAGCAGTGACCGATTAGAACCTAGTTCCCACTATGGCTACACCTTC | TRBV27 | - | 17 | - | TRBJ1-2
CASSLEDTYEQYF | TGTGCCAGCAGCTTAGAAGACACCTACGAGCAGTACTTC | TRBV7-9 | - | 13 | few | TRBJ2-7